The entry below describes one TCR beta chain. Random-hexamer reverse transcription was applied to roughly 0.5 to 1 ug RNA. MiXCR, applied by TCRdb to the immunoSEQ multiplex PCR reads, yields one record per CDR3 protein. In the table there are more than 95,000 distinct CDR3 sequences, around 94% of which are singletons. This sample is drawn from a study of CD8 T cells in Susac syndrome. Sequencing was performed on CD8+ T cells from PBMCs. The TCR comes from a human donor with Susac syndrome.

In DNA form, the CDR3 reads TGTGCCAGCAGCTTAGAGTTGGGACAGAACACTGAAGCTTTCTTT. It encodes CASSLELGQNTEAFF. The V call is TRBV7-6, the J call TRBJ1-1; a possible D gene is TRBD1 (6 bases). Trimming took off 1 base at V and 1 base at J, with 10 bases between the two ends. CDR1 SGHVS and CDR2 FNYEAQ come from the germline V gene. This CDR3 comprises 15 residues.